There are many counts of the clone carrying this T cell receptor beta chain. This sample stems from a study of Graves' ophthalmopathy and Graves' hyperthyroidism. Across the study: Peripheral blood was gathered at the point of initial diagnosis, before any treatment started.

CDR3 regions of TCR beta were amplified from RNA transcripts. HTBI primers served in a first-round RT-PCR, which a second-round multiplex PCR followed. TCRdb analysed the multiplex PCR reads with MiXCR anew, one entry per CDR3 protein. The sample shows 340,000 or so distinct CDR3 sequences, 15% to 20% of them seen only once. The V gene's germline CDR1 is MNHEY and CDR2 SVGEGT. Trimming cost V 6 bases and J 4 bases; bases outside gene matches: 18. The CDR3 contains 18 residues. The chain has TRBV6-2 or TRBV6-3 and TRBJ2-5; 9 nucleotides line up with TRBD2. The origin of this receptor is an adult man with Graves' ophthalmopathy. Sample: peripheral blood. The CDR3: CASRRAGLAGYMTETQYF. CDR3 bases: TGTGCCAGCAGGCGCGCAGGGCTAGCGGGATACATGACAGAGACCCAGTACTTC.